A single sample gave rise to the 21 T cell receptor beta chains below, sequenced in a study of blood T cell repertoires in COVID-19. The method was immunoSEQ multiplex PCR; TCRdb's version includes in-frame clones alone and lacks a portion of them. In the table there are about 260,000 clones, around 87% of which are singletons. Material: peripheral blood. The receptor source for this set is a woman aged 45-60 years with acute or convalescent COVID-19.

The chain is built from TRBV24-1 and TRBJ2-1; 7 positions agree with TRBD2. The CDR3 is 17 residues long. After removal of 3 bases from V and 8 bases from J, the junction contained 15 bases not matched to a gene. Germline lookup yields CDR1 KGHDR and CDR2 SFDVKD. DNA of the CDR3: TGTGCCACCAGTGATACCCGGGACTACTCATCGGGGGATGAGCAGTTCTTC. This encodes CATSDTRDYSSGDEQFF.

CDR3 bases: TGTGCCAGCAGTGAACCGACAGGGGGCTATATCAATCAGCCCCAGCATTTT. Its protein product is CASSEPTGGYINQPQHF. The chain employs TRBV6-1 and TRBJ1-5; 10 nucleotides align to TRBD1. Trimming cost V 2 bases and J 3 bases; bases outside gene matches: 7. CDR1 is MNHNS, CDR2 SASEGT, per germline. The CDR3 sequence is 17 residues long.

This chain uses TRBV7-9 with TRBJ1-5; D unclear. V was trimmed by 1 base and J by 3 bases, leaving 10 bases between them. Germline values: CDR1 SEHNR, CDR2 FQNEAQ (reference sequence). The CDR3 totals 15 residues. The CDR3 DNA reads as TGTGCCAGCAGCTTAGGACAAATCCCCAATCAGCCCCAGCATTTT. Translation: CASSLGQIPNQPQHF.

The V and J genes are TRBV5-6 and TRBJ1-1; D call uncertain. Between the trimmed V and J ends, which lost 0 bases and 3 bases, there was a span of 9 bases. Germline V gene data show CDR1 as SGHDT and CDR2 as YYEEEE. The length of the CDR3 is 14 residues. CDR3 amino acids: CASSLGLRDTEAFF. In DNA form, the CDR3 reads TGTGCCAGCAGCTTGGGACTAAGGGACACTGAAGCTTTCTTT.

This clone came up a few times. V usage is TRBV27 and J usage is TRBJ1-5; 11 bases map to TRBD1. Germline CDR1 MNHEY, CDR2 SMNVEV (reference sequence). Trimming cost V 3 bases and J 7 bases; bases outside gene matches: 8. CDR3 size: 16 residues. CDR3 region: CASSLSGTGGGQPQHF. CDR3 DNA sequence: TGTGCCAGCAGTTTGTCGGGGACAGGGGGGGGACAGCCCCAGCATTTT.

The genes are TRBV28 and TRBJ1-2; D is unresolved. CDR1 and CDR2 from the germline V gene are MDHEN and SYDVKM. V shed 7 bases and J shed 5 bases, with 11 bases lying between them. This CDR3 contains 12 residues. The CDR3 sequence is CASINDGYGYTF. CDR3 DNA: TGTGCCAGCATCAACGACGGGTATGGCTACACCTTC.

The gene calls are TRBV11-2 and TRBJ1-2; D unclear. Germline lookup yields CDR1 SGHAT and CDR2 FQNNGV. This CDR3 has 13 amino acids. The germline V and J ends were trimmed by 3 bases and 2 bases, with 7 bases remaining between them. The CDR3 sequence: CASSLEQNYGYTF. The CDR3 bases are TGTGCCAGCAGCTTGGAACAGAACTATGGCTACACCTTC.

This CDR3 reads CASSSKDSRGGYTF. CDR3 sequence (DNA): TGTGCCAGCAGTTCAAAAGACTCCCGTGGGGGCTACACCTTC. The chain carries TRBV28 and TRBJ1-2; D is unresolved. The CDR3 is made up of 14 amino acids. Trimming shortened V by 4 bases and J by 8 bases, and 17 bases separated the two germline ends. Germline V gives CDR1 MDHEN, CDR2 SYDVKM.

CDR3 bases: TGTGCCAGCAGTGAACAGGGGGGGCAAGAGACCCAGTACTTC. This gives the protein CASSEQGGQETQYF. J is TRBJ2-5 and V is TRBV6-4, with a tentative D call TRBD1 (8 bases). This CDR3 has 14 amino acids. V was trimmed by 3 bases and J by 2 bases, leaving 10 bases between them. Germline V CDR1 and CDR2: MRHNA, SNTAGT.

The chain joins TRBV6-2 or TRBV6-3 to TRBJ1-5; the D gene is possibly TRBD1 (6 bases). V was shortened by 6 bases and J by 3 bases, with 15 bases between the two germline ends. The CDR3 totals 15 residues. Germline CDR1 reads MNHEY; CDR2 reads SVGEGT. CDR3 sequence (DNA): TGTGCCAGCAGCCCCCCCGGGACACACAATCAGCCCCAGCATTTT. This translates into CASSPPGTHNQPQHF.

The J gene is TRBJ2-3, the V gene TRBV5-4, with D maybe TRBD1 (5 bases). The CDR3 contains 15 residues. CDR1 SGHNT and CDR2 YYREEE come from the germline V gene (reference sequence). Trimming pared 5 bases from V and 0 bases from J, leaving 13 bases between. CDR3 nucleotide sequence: TGTGCCAGCAGGCCTCAGGGATCTAGCACAGATACGCAGTATTTT. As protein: CASRPQGSSTDTQYF.

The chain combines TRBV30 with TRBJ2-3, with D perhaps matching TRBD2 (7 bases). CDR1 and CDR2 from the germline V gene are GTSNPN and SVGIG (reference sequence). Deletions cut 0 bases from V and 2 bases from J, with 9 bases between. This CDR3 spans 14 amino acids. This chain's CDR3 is CAWSVGGPTDTQYF. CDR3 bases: TGTGCCTGGAGTGTGGGGGGGCCCACAGATACGCAGTATTTT.

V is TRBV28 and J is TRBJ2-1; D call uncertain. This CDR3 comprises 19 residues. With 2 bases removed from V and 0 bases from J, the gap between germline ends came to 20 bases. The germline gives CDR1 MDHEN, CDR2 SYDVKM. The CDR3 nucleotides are TGTGCCAGCAGTTTACGCTTGCAACTCGGTCCTGGCTCCTACAATGAGCAGTTCTTC. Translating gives CASSLRLQLGPGSYNEQFF.

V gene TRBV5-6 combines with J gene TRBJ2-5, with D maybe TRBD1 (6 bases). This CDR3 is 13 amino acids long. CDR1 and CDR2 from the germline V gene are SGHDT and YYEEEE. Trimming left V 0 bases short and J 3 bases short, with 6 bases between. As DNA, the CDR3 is TGTGCCAGCAGCTTGGGGACAGAAGAGACCCAGTACTTC. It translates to CASSLGTEETQYF.

The CDR3 reads CASSPFPLPQNEQFF. The CDR3 nucleotides read TGTGCCAGCAGCCCATTTCCCCTGCCACAGAATGAGCAGTTCTTC. J is TRBJ2-1 and V is TRBV21-1; the DNA was not used to check the table's D call, TRBD1. TRBV21-1 is a known pseudogene. There are 15 residues in the CDR3.

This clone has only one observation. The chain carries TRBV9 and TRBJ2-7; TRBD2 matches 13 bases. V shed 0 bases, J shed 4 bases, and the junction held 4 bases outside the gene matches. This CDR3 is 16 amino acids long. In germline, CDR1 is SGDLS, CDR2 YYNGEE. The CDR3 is CASSVGLAGGWYEQYF. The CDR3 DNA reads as TGTGCCAGCAGCGTAGGACTAGCGGGAGGTTGGTACGAGCAGTACTTC.

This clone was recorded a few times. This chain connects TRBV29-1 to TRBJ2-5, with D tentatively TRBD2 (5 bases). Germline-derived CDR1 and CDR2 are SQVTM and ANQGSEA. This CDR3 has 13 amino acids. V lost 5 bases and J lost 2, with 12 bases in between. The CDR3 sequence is CSVPRTGQETQYF. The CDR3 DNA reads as TGCAGCGTTCCCCGGACTGGACAAGAGACCCAGTACTTC.

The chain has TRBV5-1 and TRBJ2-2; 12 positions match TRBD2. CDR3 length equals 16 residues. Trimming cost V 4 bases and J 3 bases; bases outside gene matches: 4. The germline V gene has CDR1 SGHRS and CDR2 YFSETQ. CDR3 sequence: CASSVRTSGDTGELFF. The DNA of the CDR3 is TGCGCCAGCAGCGTCCGGACTAGCGGGGACACCGGGGAGCTGTTTTTT.

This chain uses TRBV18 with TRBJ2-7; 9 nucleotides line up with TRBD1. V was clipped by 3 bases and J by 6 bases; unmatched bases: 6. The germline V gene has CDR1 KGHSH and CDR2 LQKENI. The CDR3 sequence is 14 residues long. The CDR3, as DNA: TGTGCCAGCTCACCGACAGGGGGGAATATCGAGCAGTACTTC. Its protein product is CASSPTGGNIEQYF.

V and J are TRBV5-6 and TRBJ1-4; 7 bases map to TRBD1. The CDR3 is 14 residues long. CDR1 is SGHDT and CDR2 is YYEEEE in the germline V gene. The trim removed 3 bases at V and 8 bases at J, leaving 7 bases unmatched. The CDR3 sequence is CASSSQGRWEKLFF. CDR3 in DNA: TGTGCCAGCAGCTCACAGGGGAGGTGGGAAAAACTGTTTTTT.

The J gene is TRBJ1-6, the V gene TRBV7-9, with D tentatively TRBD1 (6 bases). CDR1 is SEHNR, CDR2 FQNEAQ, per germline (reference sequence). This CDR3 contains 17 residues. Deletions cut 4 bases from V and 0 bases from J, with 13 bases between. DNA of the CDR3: TGTGCCAGCAGCTCATCGACAGGCAGCTCCTATAATTCACCCCTCCACTTT. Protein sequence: CASSSSTGSSYNSPLHF.